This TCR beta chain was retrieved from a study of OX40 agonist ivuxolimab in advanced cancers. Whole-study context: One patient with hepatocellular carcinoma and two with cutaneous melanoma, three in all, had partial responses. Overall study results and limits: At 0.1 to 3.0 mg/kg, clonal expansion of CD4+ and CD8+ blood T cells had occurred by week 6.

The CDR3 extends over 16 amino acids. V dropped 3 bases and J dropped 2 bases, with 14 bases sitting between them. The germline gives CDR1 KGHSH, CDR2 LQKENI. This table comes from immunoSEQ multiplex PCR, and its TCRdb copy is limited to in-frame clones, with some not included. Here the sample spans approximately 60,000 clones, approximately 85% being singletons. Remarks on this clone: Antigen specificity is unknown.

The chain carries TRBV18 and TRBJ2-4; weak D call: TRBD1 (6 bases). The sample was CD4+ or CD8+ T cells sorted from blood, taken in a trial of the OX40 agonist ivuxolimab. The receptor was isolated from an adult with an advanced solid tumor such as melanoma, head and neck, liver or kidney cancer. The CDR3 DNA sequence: TGTGCCAGCTCACCCGACAGGAAATCTTCCAAAAACATTCAGTACTTC. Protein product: CASSPDRKSSKNIQYF.